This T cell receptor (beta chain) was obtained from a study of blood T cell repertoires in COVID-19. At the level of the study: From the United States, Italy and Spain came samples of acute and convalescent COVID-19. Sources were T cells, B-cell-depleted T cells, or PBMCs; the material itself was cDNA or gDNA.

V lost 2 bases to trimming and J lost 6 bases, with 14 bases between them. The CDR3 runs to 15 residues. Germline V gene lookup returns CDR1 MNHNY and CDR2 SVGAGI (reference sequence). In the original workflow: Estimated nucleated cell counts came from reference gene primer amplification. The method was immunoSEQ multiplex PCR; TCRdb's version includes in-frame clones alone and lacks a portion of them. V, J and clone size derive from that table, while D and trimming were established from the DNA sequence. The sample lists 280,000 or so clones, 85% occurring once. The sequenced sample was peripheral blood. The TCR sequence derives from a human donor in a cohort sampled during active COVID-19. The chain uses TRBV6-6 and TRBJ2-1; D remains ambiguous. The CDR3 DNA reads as TGTGCCAGCAGTTACGAGGCGTTGCTAGGCAATGAGCAGTTCTTC. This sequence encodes CASSYEALLGNEQFF.